A selection of T cell receptor beta chains follows, all from one sample in a study of T cell repertoires in cytomegalovirus infection. TCRdb analysed the reads with MiXCR anew, one entry per CDR3 protein. In the table there are roughly 230,000 distinct CDR3 sequences, around 15% of which are singletons. The specimen was CD8+ T cells from PBMCs. The receptors here all came from a human donor in good health (CMV status not recorded). Some clones in this sample may be carry-over from other donors' samples. Each CDR3 is given with its conserved first and last residue. Each record gives: D gene, clone size, J gene, V gene, CDR3 protein, CDR3 DNA. The D gene is left open where the match is weak. The size field is filled for only some rows; it gives once, few, many or a size class.

d_call: TRBD1
clone_size: NA
j_call: TRBJ1-6
v_call: TRBV6-6
cdr3_aa: CASSLRPGQGYGNHF
cdr3_nt: TGTGCCAGCAGCCTCCGCCCGGGACAGGGATATGGTAACCACTTT

d_call: TRBD2
clone_size: NA
j_call: TRBJ2-3
v_call: TRBV28
cdr3_aa: CASSLVVAGTDTLYF
cdr3_nt: TGTGCCAGCAGTTTGGTGGTAGCGGGCACAGATACGCTGTATTTT

d_call: TRBD1
clone_size: many
j_call: TRBJ2-7
v_call: TRBV12-3/TRBV12-4
cdr3_aa: CASRRDRGGEQYF
cdr3_nt: TGTGCCAGCAGACGGGACAGGGGAGGCGAGCAGTACTTC

d_call: NA
clone_size: few
j_call: TRBJ2-5
v_call: TRBV24-1
cdr3_aa: CATSDSGHLSETQYF
cdr3_nt: TGTGCCACCAGTGATTCCGGACATCTGTCTGAGACCCAGTACTTC

d_call: NA
clone_size: NA
j_call: TRBJ1-2
v_call: TRBV19
cdr3_aa: CASSGGYGYIF
cdr3_nt: TGTGCCAGTAGTGGGGGCTATGGCTACATCTTC

d_call: NA
clone_size: many
j_call: TRBJ2-1
v_call: TRBV11-1
cdr3_aa: CASSLGFDVYEQFF
cdr3_nt: TGTGCCAGCAGCTTAGGCTTTGATGTCTATGAGCAGTTCTTC

d_call: NA
clone_size: few
j_call: TRBJ2-6
v_call: TRBV20-1
cdr3_aa: CSARGPGTPHSGANVLTF
cdr3_nt: TGCAGTGCTAGAGGCCCCGGGACACCCCACTCTGGGGCCAACGTCCTGACTTTC

d_call: NA
clone_size: NA
j_call: TRBJ1-5
v_call: TRBV11-2
cdr3_aa: CASSQSRQGPQPQHF
cdr3_nt: TGCGCCAGCAGCCAATCCCGTCAGGGTCCCCAGCCCCAGCATTTT

d_call: TRBD2
clone_size: few
j_call: TRBJ2-1
v_call: TRBV19
cdr3_aa: CASSIGGGGSYNEQFF
cdr3_nt: TGTGCCAGTAGTATCGGTGGCGGGGGTTCCTACAATGAGCAGTTCTTC

d_call: NA
clone_size: many
j_call: TRBJ2-3
v_call: TRBV6-2/TRBV6-3
cdr3_aa: CASSYSLATASPDTQYF
cdr3_nt: TGTGCCAGCAGTTACTCGCTGGCTACGGCCTCCCCAGATACGCAGTATTTT

d_call: NA
clone_size: many
j_call: TRBJ2-5
v_call: TRBV7-6
cdr3_aa: CASSLREETQYF
cdr3_nt: TGTGCCAGCAGCTTACGGGAAGAGACCCAGTACTTC

d_call: NA
clone_size: many
j_call: TRBJ2-1
v_call: TRBV11-2
cdr3_aa: CASSLAFGMVGSYNEQFF
cdr3_nt: TGTGCCAGCAGCTTAGCCTTCGGGATGGTAGGCTCCTACAATGAGCAGTTCTTC

d_call: NA
clone_size: NA
j_call: TRBJ1-2
v_call: TRBV7-6
cdr3_aa: CASSFGFDGYTF
cdr3_nt: TGTGCCAGCAGCTTTGGTTTCGATGGCTACACCTTC

d_call: NA
clone_size: many
j_call: TRBJ1-5
v_call: TRBV12-3/TRBV12-4
cdr3_aa: CASSPRTVYSNQPQHF
cdr3_nt: TGTGCCAGCAGTCCGAGGACAGTCTATAGCAATCAGCCCCAGCATTTT

d_call: NA
clone_size: NA
j_call: TRBJ1-5
v_call: TRBV7-8
cdr3_aa: CASSGRVTGQPQHF
cdr3_nt: TGTGCCAGCAGCGGCAGGGTAACGGGTCAGCCCCAGCATTTT

d_call: NA
clone_size: few
j_call: TRBJ2-1
v_call: TRBV4-1
cdr3_aa: CASSQPGPNYNEQFF
cdr3_nt: TGCGCCAGCAGCCAACCGGGACCAAACTACAATGAGCAGTTCTTC

d_call: TRBD1
clone_size: few
j_call: TRBJ2-7
v_call: TRBV18
cdr3_aa: CASSPDREIYEQYF
cdr3_nt: TGTGCCAGCTCCCCGGACAGGGAAATCTACGAGCAGTACTTC

d_call: NA
clone_size: NA
j_call: TRBJ1-5
v_call: TRBV11-2
cdr3_aa: CASSLAGGPANQPQHF
cdr3_nt: TGTGCCAGCAGCTTAGCGGGCGGACCGGCGAATCAGCCCCAGCATTTT

d_call: NA
clone_size: few
j_call: TRBJ2-1
v_call: TRBV9
cdr3_aa: CASSVTGSNEQFF
cdr3_nt: TGTGCCAGCAGCGTTACGGGGTCCAATGAGCAGTTCTTC

d_call: NA
clone_size: many
j_call: TRBJ1-1
v_call: TRBV7-8
cdr3_aa: CASSLGSGGRGAFF
cdr3_nt: TGTGCCAGCAGCTTAGGTTCCGGGGGGCGAGGAGCTTTCTTT

d_call: NA
clone_size: NA
j_call: TRBJ1-2
v_call: TRBV6-5
cdr3_aa: CASRPRTGSAGYTF
cdr3_nt: TGTGCCAGCAGACCCCGGACGGGTTCGGCTGGCTACACCTTC

d_call: NA
clone_size: NA
j_call: TRBJ2-7
v_call: TRBV9
cdr3_aa: CASSVGRAVDEQYF
cdr3_nt: TGTGCCAGCAGCGTAGGTCGGGCGGTGGACGAGCAGTACTTC

d_call: NA
clone_size: NA
j_call: TRBJ1-5
v_call: TRBV28
cdr3_aa: CASSLGSRGYQPQHF
cdr3_nt: TGTGCCAGCAGCCTGGGATCTAGGGGGTATCAGCCCCAGCATTTT

d_call: TRBD1
clone_size: many
j_call: TRBJ2-4
v_call: TRBV10-3
cdr3_aa: CAISAGGLEYF
cdr3_nt: TGTGCCATCAGTGCAGGGGGCTTGGAGTACTTC

d_call: TRBD2
clone_size: NA
j_call: TRBJ2-3
v_call: TRBV3-1
cdr3_aa: CASSQVAGGYTSTDTQYF
cdr3_nt: TGTGCCAGCAGCCAAGTAGCGGGGGGGTACACTAGCACAGATACGCAGTATTTT

d_call: NA
clone_size: many
j_call: TRBJ1-1
v_call: TRBV19
cdr3_aa: CASSAAGEGGTEAFF
cdr3_nt: TGTGCCAGTAGTGCGGCAGGCGAGGGGGGGACTGAAGCTTTCTTT

d_call: NA
clone_size: many
j_call: TRBJ2-5
v_call: TRBV7-2
cdr3_aa: CASSLEVGTQYF
cdr3_nt: TGTGCCAGCAGCTTAGAGGTCGGGACCCAGTACTTC

d_call: NA
clone_size: few
j_call: TRBJ2-5
v_call: TRBV6-5
cdr3_aa: CASRGQGNQETQYF
cdr3_nt: TGTGCCAGCAGGGGCCAGGGAAACCAAGAGACCCAGTACTTC

d_call: TRBD1
clone_size: NA
j_call: TRBJ2-1
v_call: TRBV27
cdr3_aa: CASSFPRTGRTYNEQFF
cdr3_nt: TGTGCCAGCAGTTTCCCGAGGACAGGACGAACCTACAATGAGCAGTTCTTC

d_call: TRBD1
clone_size: NA
j_call: TRBJ1-4
v_call: TRBV28
cdr3_aa: CASSLMTGIDEKLFF
cdr3_nt: TGTGCCAGCAGTCTAATGACAGGGATCGATGAAAAACTGTTTTTT

d_call: NA
clone_size: NA
j_call: TRBJ1-3
v_call: TRBV29-1
cdr3_aa: CSVADVGNTIYF
cdr3_nt: TGCAGCGTTGCCGACGTAGGAAACACCATATATTTT

d_call: NA
clone_size: few
j_call: TRBJ1-1
v_call: TRBV7-6
cdr3_aa: CASSLELGRAAEAFF
cdr3_nt: TGTGCCAGCAGCTTAGAACTGGGGCGCGCGGCTGAAGCTTTCTTT

d_call: TRBD2
clone_size: few
j_call: TRBJ2-7
v_call: TRBV7-6
cdr3_aa: CASSFPTGGDGEQYF
cdr3_nt: TGTGCCAGCAGCTTCCCGACGGGGGGGGATGGCGAGCAGTACTTC

d_call: TRBD1
clone_size: many
j_call: TRBJ2-2
v_call: TRBV20-1
cdr3_aa: CSARVPDRADGELFF
cdr3_nt: TGCAGTGCTAGAGTCCCTGACAGGGCTGACGGGGAGCTGTTTTTT

d_call: NA
clone_size: NA
j_call: TRBJ2-1
v_call: TRBV20-1
cdr3_aa: CSASISERTPNEQFF
cdr3_nt: TGCAGTGCTAGTATCTCGGAACGCACCCCAAATGAGCAGTTCTTC

d_call: NA
clone_size: few
j_call: TRBJ2-5
v_call: TRBV25-1
cdr3_aa: CATKRGVATQYF
cdr3_nt: TGTGCCACCAAAAGGGGGGTAGCGACCCAGTACTTC

d_call: TRBD2
clone_size: NA
j_call: TRBJ2-1
v_call: TRBV29-1
cdr3_aa: CSVVGLAGAQSSYNEQFF
cdr3_nt: TGCAGCGTCGTGGGACTAGCGGGGGCCCAGAGCTCCTACAATGAGCAGTTCTTC

d_call: TRBD1
clone_size: NA
j_call: TRBJ2-4
v_call: TRBV20-1
cdr3_aa: CSATTGGDRGIQYF
cdr3_nt: TGCAGTGCAACGACAGGGGGCGATCGGGGAATTCAGTACTTC

d_call: NA
clone_size: few
j_call: TRBJ1-3
v_call: TRBV7-9
cdr3_aa: CASRGANGNTIYF
cdr3_nt: TGTGCCAGCCGGGGGGCGAATGGAAACACCATATATTTT

d_call: NA
clone_size: few
j_call: TRBJ2-3
v_call: TRBV4-1
cdr3_aa: CASSQGAPTDTQYF
cdr3_nt: TGCGCCAGCAGCCAAGGGGCACCAACAGATACGCAGTATTTT